The 19 T cell receptor beta chains below all came from one sample that was sequenced in a study of cytomegalovirus exposure and HLA in healthy donors. Profiled with immunoSEQ multiplex PCR; TCRdb holds only in-frame clones, not every one. The table records 200,000 to 250,000 clones, around 90% of them present only once. Specimen: PBMCs. Receptors were obtained from a woman aged 18-29 years in good health and CMV-seronegative.

V usage is TRBV28 and J usage is TRBJ2-4; 9 nucleotides agree with TRBD2. Germline CDR1 and CDR2: MDHEN and SYDVKM. Trimming removed 3 bases from V and 9 bases from J; junction bases left unmatched: 3. CDR3 length equals 13 residues. The CDR3 DNA reads TGTGCCAGCAGTTTGCTAGCGGGAACCATTCAGTACTTC. It yields the protein CASSLLAGTIQYF.

The chain carries TRBV6-5 and TRBJ2-5, with D possibly matching TRBD1 (5 bases). CDR3 length: 15 residues. Germline V gene data show CDR1 as MNHEY and CDR2 as SVGAGI. V was cut by 0 bases and J by 5 bases, with 13 bases left in between. The CDR3 here is CASSYSPGQMETQYF. CDR3 DNA sequence: TGTGCCAGCAGTTACTCGCCAGGGCAGATGGAGACCCAGTACTTC.

The chain combines TRBV7-2 with TRBJ2-4; D might be TRBD2 (6 bases). This CDR3 contains 13 residues. V lost 4 bases, J lost 7 bases, and 11 bases lay in between. CDR1 SGHTA and CDR2 FQGNSA come from the germline V gene. The CDR3 DNA reads TGTGCCAGCAGCTCCCTCGGAGGGAACATTCAGTACTTC. It specifies CASSSLGGNIQYF.

This clone was seen a few times. The chain combines TRBV18 with TRBJ2-7; D may be TRBD1 (6 bases). The CDR3 spans 14 residues. Trimming removed 1 base at V and 5 bases at J, with 12 bases between. Germline V lookup: CDR1 KGHSH, CDR2 LQKENI. CDR3 sequence: CASSPRAGVNEQYF. CDR3 sequence (DNA): TGTGCCAGCTCACCACGGGCAGGGGTGAACGAGCAGTACTTC.

V gene TRBV20-1 combines with J gene TRBJ2-7; D call uncertain. The V gene lost 0 bases and the J gene lost 4 bases, with 4 bases spanning the gap. CDR1 is DFQATT, CDR2 SNEGSKA, per germline (reference sequence). The CDR3 extends over 11 amino acids. The DNA for the CDR3 is TGCAGTGCTAGAGATCAGTACGAGCAGTACTTC. Translating it yields CSARDQYEQYF.

V and J are TRBV4-2 and TRBJ2-3, with 11 bases lining up with TRBD2. There are 18 residues in the CDR3. The germline gives CDR1 LGHNA, CDR2 YNFKEQ. Unmatched junction bases numbered 13, after V lost 3 bases and J lost 5 bases. CDR3 amino acids: CASSHKTSGNLPGDTQYF. CDR3 nucleotides: TGTGCCAGCAGCCATAAGACTAGCGGGAATCTGCCGGGAGATACGCAGTATTTT.

J is TRBJ2-5 and V is TRBV4-3, with TRBD2 matching 7 bases. This CDR3 spans 15 amino acids. Germline lookup yields CDR1 LGHNA and CDR2 YSLEER. The J segment lost 2 bases and the V segment lost 5 bases, leaving 8 bases of the junction unmatched. The CDR3 spells CASSTKSGMQETQYF. The CDR3 nucleotides read TGCGCCAGCAGCACTAAAAGCGGGATGCAAGAGACCCAGTACTTC.

This rearrangement joins TRBV28 to TRBJ2-2, with TRBD2 identical over 9 bases. Trimming cost V 4 bases and J 1 base; bases outside gene matches: 10. The germline V gene has CDR1 MDHEN and CDR2 SYDVKM. The CDR3 loop spans 18 amino acids. The CDR3 coding sequence is TGTGCCAGCAGTTGGCTAGCGGGGCGGTATGGGAACACCGGGGAGCTGTTTTTT. Its protein product is CASSWLAGRYGNTGELFF.

This chain joins TRBV6-4 and TRBJ2-1, with D possibly TRBD1 on 8 matching bases. The germline V gene encodes CDR1 MRHNA and CDR2 SNTAGT. CDR3 length equals 15 residues. V was pared by 4 bases and J by 6 bases, with 16 bases between. CDR3 residues: CASSAKQGEGNEQFF. The CDR3 region has the DNA TGTGCCAGCAGTGCTAAACAGGGGGAGGGCAATGAGCAGTTCTTC.

This clone was seen more than once but under ten times. The CDR3 loop reads CASSFELAIYEQFF. The DNA of the CDR3 is TGTGCCAGCAGTTTTGAACTAGCGATCTATGAGCAGTTCTTC. The V and J genes are TRBV28 and TRBJ2-1; 7 bases agree with TRBD2. Trimming cost V 3 bases and J 8 bases; bases outside gene matches: 7. CDR1 and CDR2 (germline): MDHEN, SYDVKM. This CDR3 comprises 14 residues.

The V gene is TRBV27, the J gene TRBJ1-2, with TRBD1 identical over 8 bases. The CDR3 covers 21 residues. From germline, CDR1 is MNHEY and CDR2 SMNVEV (reference sequence). The V segment lost 5 bases and the J segment 0 bases; nucleotides outside the gene matches: 23. The CDR3 sequence is CASSTHSTSGTGNPTNYGYTF. The CDR3 DNA follows: TGTGCCAGCAGTACTCACTCTACGTCCGGGACAGGCAACCCCACTAACTATGGCTACACCTTC.

The gene calls are TRBV7-2 and TRBJ1-2; D is unresolved. The V end lost 5 bases, the J end lost 1 base, and 17 bases lay between the germline ends. Per germline, CDR1 SGHTA and CDR2 FQGNSA. This CDR3 spans 16 amino acids. CDR3 loop: CASSPGGSVINYGYTF. The DNA of the CDR3 is TGTGCCAGCAGCCCCGGAGGGAGCGTTATTAACTATGGCTACACCTTC.

This clone was detected a few times. The CDR3 loop reads CASSMAVNTEAFF. The CDR3 bases are TGTGCCAGTAGTATGGCCGTGAACACTGAAGCTTTCTTT. The chain carries TRBV19 and TRBJ1-1; D call uncertain. The CDR3 covers 13 residues. Trimming left V 3 bases short and J 0 bases short, with 5 bases between. In germline, CDR1 is LNHDA, CDR2 SQIVND (reference sequence).

J is TRBJ2-7 and V is TRBV6-6, with 9 positions matching TRBD1. This CDR3 has 15 amino acids. After removal of 2 bases from V and 6 bases from J, the junction contained 8 bases not matched to a gene. The germline V gene has CDR1 MNHNY and CDR2 SVGAGI (reference sequence). Here the CDR3 reads CASSYTGTGSGEQYF. The CDR3 DNA reads as TGTGCCAGCAGTTACACCGGGACAGGGAGTGGCGAGCAGTACTTC.

The V and J genes are TRBV19 and TRBJ1-1, with a tentative D call TRBD1 (6 bases). Germline values: CDR1 LNHDA, CDR2 SQIVND (reference sequence). The V end lost 6 bases, the J end lost 3 bases, and 14 bases lay between the germline ends. This CDR3 has 14 residues. CDR3 bases: TGTGCCAGTAGCTACAGGGATTGGGACACTGAAGCTTTCTTT. Encoded protein: CASSYRDWDTEAFF.

This clone was counted once. The rearrangement links TRBV27 to TRBJ1-1; D gene ambiguous. The V gene lost 3 bases and the J gene lost 2 bases, with 10 bases spanning the gap. The V gene's germline CDR1 is MNHEY and CDR2 SMNVEV (reference sequence). This CDR3 has 14 amino acids. The CDR3 loop reads CASSLRGYNTEAFF. CDR3 coding DNA: TGTGCCAGCAGTTTGCGGGGATATAACACTGAAGCTTTCTTT.

The V call is TRBV27, the J call TRBJ2-1; D is perhaps TRBD2 (6 bases). The V end was cut by 7 bases, the J end by 6 bases, with 13 bases between. The germline V gene has CDR1 MNHEY and CDR2 SMNVEV (reference sequence). The CDR3 loop spans 13 amino acids. CDR3 bases: TGTGCCAGCACCGGGAGAGATGGCAATGAGCAGTTCTTC. Amino acids: CASTGRDGNEQFF.

V gene TRBV7-9 combines with J gene TRBJ2-7, with D maybe TRBD1 (5 bases). From germline, CDR1 is SEHNR and CDR2 FQNEAQ (reference sequence). The CDR3 contains 15 residues. V was pared by 4 bases and J by 6 bases, with 19 bases between. CDR3 DNA sequence: TGTGCCAGCAGCTCCAAGGTAGACAGCCCTTTCGAGCAGTACTTC. Its translation: CASSSKVDSPFEQYF.

This chain joins TRBV6-8 and TRBJ1-4; 8 bases line up with TRBD1. CDR1 and CDR2 from the germline V gene are MNHGY and SAAAGT. J lost 12 bases, V lost 2 bases, and 2 bases had no gene match. CDR3 length: 12 residues. The CDR3 protein is CASSYAGGELFF. The CDR3 nucleotides are TGTGCCAGCAGTTACGCAGGGGGCGAACTGTTTTTT.